The table lists the clone carrying this TCR beta chain with many counts. The antigen remains undetermined. Samples came from axillary lymph nodes draining the breast cancer. TCRdb re-analysed the multiplex PCR reads in MiXCR, keeping a single row per CDR3 protein. The table records about 230,000 distinct CDR3 sequences, 32% of them present only once. The data originate from a study of breast tumors, draining lymph nodes, adjacent tissues. Broader study findings: Findings are consistent with lymph node origin and intratumoral expansion of most tumor T cells. Luminal-like breast cancer showed significantly greater tumor-nontumor repertoire similarity than basal-like breast cancer did.

Germline V CDR1 and CDR2: MNHEY, SVGEGT. This CDR3 region has 14 residues. V was pared by 2 bases and J by 7 bases, with 14 bases between. This TCR was recovered from a female donor with breast cancer. Some clones in this sample may be carry-over from other donors' samples. The source material was axillary lymph node tissue. This rearrangement joins TRBV6-2 or TRBV6-3 to TRBJ1-2; D is undetermined. CDR3 amino acids: CASSYPQEASGYTF. The CDR3 region has the DNA TGTGCCAGCAGTTACCCCCAGGAAGCCTCTGGCTACACCTTC.